This TCR beta chain is from a study of blood T cell dynamics during melanoma immunotherapy. Across the whole study: First-line therapy was either pembrolizumab or nivolumab with ipilimumab for metastatic melanoma.

This clone was detected only a few times. Regarding time point: pre-treatment baseline. At 12 weeks after first infusion, RECIST 1.1 defined response for most patients. Each bulk PBMC sample had around 380 ng DNA loaded. Using immunoSEQ multiplex PCR, the repertoire was profiled, and TCRdb retains in-frame clones only, with some absent. The sample lists 15,000 to 20,000 clones, about nine tenths seen once, with around 1.9% in the top ten. The V gene lost 4 bases and the J gene lost 0 bases, with 14 bases spanning the gap. The length of the CDR3 is 15 residues. The germline V gene encodes CDR1 SGHRS and CDR2 YFSETQ.

The material was blood, obtained from a patient treated with checkpoint blockade. The rearrangement joins TRBV5-1 to TRBJ2-7, with D perhaps being TRBD1 or TRBD2 (5 bases each). This receptor was taken from a human donor with melanoma. CDR3 DNA sequence: TGCGCCAGCAGCCTTGGGACGGCGAGCTCCTACGAGCAGTACTTC. It encodes CASSLGTASSYEQYF.